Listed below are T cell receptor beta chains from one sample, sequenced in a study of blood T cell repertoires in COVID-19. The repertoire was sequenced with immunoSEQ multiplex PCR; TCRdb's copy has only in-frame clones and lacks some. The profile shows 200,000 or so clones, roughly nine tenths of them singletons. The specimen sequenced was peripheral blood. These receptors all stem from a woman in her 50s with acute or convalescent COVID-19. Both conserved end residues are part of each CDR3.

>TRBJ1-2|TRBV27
CASSEGANPPYGYTF
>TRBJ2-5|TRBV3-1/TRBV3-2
CASSQVLSGQETQYF
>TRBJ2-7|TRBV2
CASSEALRRGRKYEQYF
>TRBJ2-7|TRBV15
CATSRGPLYEQYF
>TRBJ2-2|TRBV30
CAREGPERVGELFF
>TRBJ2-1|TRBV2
CASREGTSGTPFHEQFF
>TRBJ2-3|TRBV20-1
CSASNFAGVVDTQYF
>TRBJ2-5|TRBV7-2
CASSFLSGGTRETQYF
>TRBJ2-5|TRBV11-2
CASSERTGGTETQYF
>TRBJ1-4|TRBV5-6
CASSLLGQGIATNEKLFF
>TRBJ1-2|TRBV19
CASSMEQGDYGYTF
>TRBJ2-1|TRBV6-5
CASSYSNRVDSEQFF
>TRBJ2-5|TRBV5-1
CASSLELAGTETQYF
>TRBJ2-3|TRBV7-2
CASSSSGTGADTQYF
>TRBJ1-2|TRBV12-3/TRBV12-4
CASSLRAGGGYTF
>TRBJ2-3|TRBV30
CARGGRPGWDTQYF
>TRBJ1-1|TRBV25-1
CASSDPGENTEAFF
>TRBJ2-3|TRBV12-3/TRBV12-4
CASSSRDWDTQYF
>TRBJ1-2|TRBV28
CASSSHQGGYGYTF
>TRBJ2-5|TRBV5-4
CASSLDSGETQYF
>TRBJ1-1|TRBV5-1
CASSFGQQNTEAFF
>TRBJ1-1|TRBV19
CASRTGEATEAFF
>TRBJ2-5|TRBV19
CASSPSTLARLLETQYF
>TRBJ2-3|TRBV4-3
CASSQVGERITDTQYF
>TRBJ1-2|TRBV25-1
CASSDPQGQGYGYTF
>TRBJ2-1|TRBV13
CASSLGQNEQFF
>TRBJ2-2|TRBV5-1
CASSLMVAGEGNTGELFF
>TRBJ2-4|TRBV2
CASTALGSGRNMLAKNIQYF
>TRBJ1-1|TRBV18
CASSPGTGANTEAFF
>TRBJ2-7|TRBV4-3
CASSQDPTRTGGRNEQYF
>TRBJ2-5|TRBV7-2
CASSLTGGLAGGETQYF
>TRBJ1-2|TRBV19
CASTLDRAFSILGGYTF
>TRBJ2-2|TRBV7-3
CASSPRGGVVNRTGELFF
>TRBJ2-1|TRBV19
CASTHGREYNEQFF
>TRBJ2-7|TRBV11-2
CASNPSGGAGEQYF
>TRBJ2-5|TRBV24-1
CATSHPDQETQYF
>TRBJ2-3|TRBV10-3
CAISGKGQTADTQYF
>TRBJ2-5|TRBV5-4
CASSDGQGAGETQYF
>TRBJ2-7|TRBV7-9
CASSLKGGYEQYF
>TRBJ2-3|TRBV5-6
CASSWTSGTDTQYF
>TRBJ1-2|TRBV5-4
CASSHDRGFYGYTF